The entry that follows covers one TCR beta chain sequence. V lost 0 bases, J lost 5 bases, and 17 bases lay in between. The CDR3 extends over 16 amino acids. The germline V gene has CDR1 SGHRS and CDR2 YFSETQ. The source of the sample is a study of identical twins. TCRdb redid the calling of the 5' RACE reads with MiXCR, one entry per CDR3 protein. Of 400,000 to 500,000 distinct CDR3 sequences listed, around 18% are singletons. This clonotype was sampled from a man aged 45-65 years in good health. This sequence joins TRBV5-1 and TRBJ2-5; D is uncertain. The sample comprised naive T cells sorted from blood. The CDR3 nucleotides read TGCGCCAGCAGCTTGGCCATGGCTAGTTCTAGGGAGACCCAGTACTTC. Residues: CASSLAMASSRETQYF.